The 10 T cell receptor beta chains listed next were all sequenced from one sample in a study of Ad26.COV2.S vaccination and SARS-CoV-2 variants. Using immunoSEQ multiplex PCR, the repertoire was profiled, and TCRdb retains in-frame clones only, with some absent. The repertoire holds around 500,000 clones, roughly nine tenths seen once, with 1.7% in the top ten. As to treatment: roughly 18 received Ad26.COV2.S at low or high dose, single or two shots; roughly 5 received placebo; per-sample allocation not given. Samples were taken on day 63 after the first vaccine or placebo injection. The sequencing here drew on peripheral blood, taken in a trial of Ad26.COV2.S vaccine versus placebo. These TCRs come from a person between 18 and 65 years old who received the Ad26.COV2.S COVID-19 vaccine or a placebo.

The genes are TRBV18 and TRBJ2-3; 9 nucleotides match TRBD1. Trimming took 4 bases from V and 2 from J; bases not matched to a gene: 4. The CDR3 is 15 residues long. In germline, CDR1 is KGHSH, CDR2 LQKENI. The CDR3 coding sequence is TGTGCCAGCTCACGCGGGACAGGGCTCACAGATACGCAGTATTTT. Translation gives CASSRGTGLTDTQYF.

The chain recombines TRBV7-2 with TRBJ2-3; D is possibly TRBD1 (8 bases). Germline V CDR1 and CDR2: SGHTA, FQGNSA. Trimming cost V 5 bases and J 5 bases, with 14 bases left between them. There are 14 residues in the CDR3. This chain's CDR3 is CASSLNRGGDTQYF. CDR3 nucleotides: TGTGCCAGCAGCCTAAACAGGGGGGGAGATACGCAGTATTTT. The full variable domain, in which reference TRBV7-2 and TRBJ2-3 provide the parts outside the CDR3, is GAGVSQSPSNKVTEKGKDVELRCDPISGHTALYWYRQSLGQGLEFLIYFQGNSAPDKSGLPSDRFSAERTGGSVSTLTIQRTQQEDSAVYLCASSLNRGGDTQYFGPGTRLTVL.

The DNA of the CDR3 is TGTGCCAGCAGTGAACACGGACAGGGTATAATAAGGGGCTACACCTTC. Amino acid sequence: CASSEHGQGIIRGYTF. J is TRBJ1-2 and V is TRBV2; 8 bases line up with TRBD1. V dropped 2 bases and J dropped 8; count of bases not matched to a gene: 13. The CDR3 consists of 16 residues. The V gene's germline CDR1 is SNHLY and CDR2 FYNNEI.

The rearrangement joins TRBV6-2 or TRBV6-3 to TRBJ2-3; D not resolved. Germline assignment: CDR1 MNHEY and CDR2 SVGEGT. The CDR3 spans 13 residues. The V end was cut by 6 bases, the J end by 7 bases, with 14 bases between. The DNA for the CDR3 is TGTGCCAGCAGCGATAGCCCCCACCATACGCAGTATTTT. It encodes CASSDSPHHTQYF.

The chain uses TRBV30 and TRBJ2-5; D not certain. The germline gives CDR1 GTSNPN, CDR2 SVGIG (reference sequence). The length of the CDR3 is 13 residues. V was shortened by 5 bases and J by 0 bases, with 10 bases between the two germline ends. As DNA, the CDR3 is TGTGCCTGGCCAAGCGCTCACCAAGAGACCCAGTACTTC. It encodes CAWPSAHQETQYF.

The CDR3, as DNA: TGTGCCAGCAGCTTAACGGCAGGCCTCAAGGGCGGGGAGCTGTTTTTT. Its protein product is CASSLTAGLKGGELFF. This chain joins TRBV7-3 and TRBJ2-2; D is unclear. Germline V gene sequence: CDR1 SGHTA, CDR2 FQGTGA. V lost 0 bases and J 7 bases, leaving 15 bases between the germline ends. This CDR3 has 16 amino acids. The full variable domain, with the rest looked up from reference TRBV7-3 and TRBJ2-2, is GAGVSQTPSNKVTEKGKYVELRCDPISGHTALYWYRQSLGQGPEFLIYFQGTGAADDSGLPNDRFFAVRPEGSVSTLKIQRTERGDSAVYLCASSLTAGLKGGELFFGEGSRLTVL.

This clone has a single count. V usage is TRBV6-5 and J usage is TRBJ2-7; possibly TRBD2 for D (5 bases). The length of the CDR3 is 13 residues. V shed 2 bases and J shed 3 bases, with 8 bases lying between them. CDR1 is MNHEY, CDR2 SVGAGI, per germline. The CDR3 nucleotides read TGTGCCAGCAGTTACACCCGGGGCTACGAGCAGTACTTC. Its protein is CASSYTRGYEQYF.

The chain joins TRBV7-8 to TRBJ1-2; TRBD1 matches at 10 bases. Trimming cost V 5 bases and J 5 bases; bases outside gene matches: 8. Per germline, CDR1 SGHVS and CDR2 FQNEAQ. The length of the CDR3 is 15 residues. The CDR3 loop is CASSPVRQGAYGYTF. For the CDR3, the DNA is TGTGCCAGCAGCCCCGTTCGACAGGGGGCGTATGGCTACACCTTC.

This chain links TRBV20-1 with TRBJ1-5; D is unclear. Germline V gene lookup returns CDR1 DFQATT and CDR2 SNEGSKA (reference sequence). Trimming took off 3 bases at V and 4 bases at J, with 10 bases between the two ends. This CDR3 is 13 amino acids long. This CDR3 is CSASQQINQPQHF. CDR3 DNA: TGCAGTGCTAGTCAACAGATAAATCAGCCCCAGCATTTT.

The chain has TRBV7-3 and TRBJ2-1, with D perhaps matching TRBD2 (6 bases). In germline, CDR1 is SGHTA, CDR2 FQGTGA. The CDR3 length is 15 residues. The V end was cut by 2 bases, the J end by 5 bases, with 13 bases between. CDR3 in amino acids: CASSLARDAHNEQFF. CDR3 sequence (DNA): TGTGCCAGCAGCTTAGCGCGGGATGCCCACAATGAGCAGTTCTTC.